Below, 17 T cell receptor beta chains from the same sample are listed, as sequenced in a study of cytomegalovirus exposure and HLA in healthy donors. 60 Vbeta and 13 Jbeta primers were used in PCR. Using immunoSEQ multiplex PCR, the repertoire was profiled, and TCRdb retains in-frame clones only, with some absent. The sample holds hundreds of thousands of clones, approximately 83% seen once. The sample was PBMCs. These receptors were obtained from a boy between 2 and 15 years old in good health and CMV-seronegative.

V is TRBV4-1 and J is TRBJ2-5; 13 bases agree with TRBD2. Germline V gene sequence: CDR1 MGHRA, CDR2 YSYEKL. The CDR3 is 17 residues long. V lost 2 bases to trimming and J lost 1 base; unmatched junction nucleotides: 4. The CDR3, as DNA: TGCGCCAGCAGCCAAACGGGACTAGCGGGGAGCCAAGAGACCCAGTACTTC. It encodes CASSQTGLAGSQETQYF.

The genes are TRBV6-5 and TRBJ2-7; D remains ambiguous. The CDR3 is 12 amino acids. The V gene's germline CDR1 is MNHEY and CDR2 SVGAGI. The V end lost 7 bases, the J end lost 0 bases, and 7 bases lay between the germline ends. This CDR3 reads CASNTASYEQYF. The CDR3 DNA reads TGTGCCAGCAATACAGCCTCCTACGAGCAGTACTTC.

The V and J genes are TRBV27 and TRBJ1-1; D gene unclear. CDR1 and CDR2 (germline): MNHEY, SMNVEV (reference sequence). This CDR3 comprises 14 residues. V dropped 3 bases and J dropped 3 bases, with 11 bases sitting between them. The CDR3 nucleotides read TGTGCCAGCAGTTTTCGCGGATACTACACTGAAGCTTTCTTT. It yields the protein CASSFRGYYTEAFF.

The V call is TRBV4-2, the J call TRBJ2-7; 11 bases match TRBD2. Looked up from germline, CDR1 is LGHNA and CDR2 is YNFKEQ. V shed 3 bases, J shed 5 bases, and the junction held 3 bases outside the gene matches. This CDR3 has 14 amino acids. CDR3 protein: CASSHQLAGDEQYF. The CDR3 DNA follows: TGTGCCAGCAGCCACCAACTAGCGGGGGACGAGCAGTACTTC.

V usage is TRBV7-2 and J usage is TRBJ2-5; D unclear. The J call may be incorrect, as the DNA end agrees better with TRBJ2-7. Germline CDR1 and CDR2: SGHTA and FQGNSA. The CDR3 length is 11 residues. Here the CDR3 DNA reads TGTGCCAGCAGTTCCCACTACGAGCAGTACTTC. Protein: CASSSHYEQYF.

This chain connects TRBV29-1 to TRBJ1-2; a possible D gene is TRBD1 (5 bases). The germline CDR1 and CDR2 sequences are SQVTM and ANQGSEA. CDR3 length: 16 residues. With 0 bases removed from V and 8 bases from J, the gap between germline ends came to 22 bases. CDR3 nucleotide sequence: TGCAGCGTTGAAGATAGGGGTTGGAAGGGATCTGGGGGCTACACCTTC. This sequence encodes CSVEDRGWKGSGGYTF. Looking up the rest from reference TRBV29-1 and TRBJ1-2 gives the full variable domain: SAVISQKPSRDICQRGTSLTIQCQVDSQVTMMFWYRQQPGQSLTLIATANQGSEATYESGFVIDKFPISRPNLTFSTLTVSNMSPEDSSIYLCSVEDRGWKGSGGYTFGSGTRLTVV.

This chain joins TRBV29-1 and TRBJ1-4; no firm D call. The CDR3 length is 14 residues. Per germline, CDR1 SQVTM and CDR2 ANQGSEA. V lost 1 base and J lost 4, with 10 bases in between. CDR3 sequence: CSVEGEGNNEKLFF. The CDR3 nucleotides read TGCAGCGTTGAAGGGGAGGGAAATAATGAAAAACTGTTTTTT.

This chain links TRBV18 with TRBJ2-3; TRBD1 is a possible D gene (5 bases). The CDR3 loop spans 15 amino acids. With 3 bases removed from V and 0 bases from J, the gap between germline ends came to 10 bases. Looked up from germline, CDR1 is KGHSH and CDR2 is LQKENI. In nucleotides, the CDR3 is TGTGCCAGCTCACCGGGGCGGTCTAGCACAGATACGCAGTATTTT. Protein product: CASSPGRSSTDTQYF.

The chain has TRBV6-5 and TRBJ2-5; 11 bases fit TRBD2. The closer fit of TRBJ2-7 to the DNA end suggests the J call may be wrong. The CDR3 extends over 15 amino acids. Per germline, CDR1 MNHEY and CDR2 SVGAGI. CDR3 bases: TGTGCCAGCAGTCACAATCTAGCGGGAGGTGGCGAGCAGTACTTC. It codes for CASSHNLAGGGEQYF.

The V call is TRBV5-6, the J call TRBJ2-2; D gene ambiguous. Trimming took off 1 base at V and 5 bases at J, with 12 bases between the two ends. CDR3 length: 15 amino acids. Germline V gives CDR1 SGHDT, CDR2 YYEEEE. The CDR3 nucleotides read TGTGCCAGCAGCTTGTGGGCCAACCCAACCGGGGAGCTGTTTTTT. It encodes CASSLWANPTGELFF.

The CDR3 reads CASSQTGDHNEQFF. The CDR3 region has the DNA TGTGCCAGCAGCCAAACGGGGGATCACAATGAGCAGTTCTTC. This chain links TRBV6-1 with TRBJ2-1; maybe TRBD2 (6 bases). The CDR3 consists of 14 residues. The V and J ends lost 6 bases and 5 bases respectively, with 14 bases between them. Germline CDR1 and CDR2: MNHNS and SASEGT.

The chain carries TRBV7-6 and TRBJ2-5; D is ambiguous. Germline V CDR1 and CDR2: SGHVS, FNYEAQ. Trimming left V 3 bases short and J 1 base short, with 6 bases between. CDR3 length: 13 amino acids. CDR3 in amino acids: CASSFTAQETQYF. As DNA, the CDR3 is TGTGCCAGCAGCTTTACAGCCCAAGAGACCCAGTACTTC.

The genes are TRBV5-1 and TRBJ1-2; D may be TRBD1 (5 bases). Per the germline V gene, CDR1 is SGHRS and CDR2 is YFSETQ. The CDR3 has 12 residues. Trimming removed 3 bases at V and 2 bases at J, with 5 bases between. The CDR3 coding sequence is TGCGCCAGCAGCTGGGGCAACTATGGCTACACCTTC. As protein: CASSWGNYGYTF.

The chain combines TRBV19 with TRBJ1-2, with D perhaps TRBD1 (6 bases). CDR1 and CDR2 (germline): LNHDA, SQIVND (reference sequence). The CDR3 covers 14 residues. V was trimmed by 7 bases and J by 8 bases, leaving 20 bases between them. The CDR3 is CASTLMGASPGYTF. The CDR3, as DNA: TGTGCCAGTACCCTTATGGGGGCCAGCCCCGGCTACACCTTC.

The sample holds one count of this clone. The V and J genes are TRBV11-2 and TRBJ2-3, with D possibly matching TRBD1 (5 bases). The germline gives CDR1 SGHAT, CDR2 FQNNGV. The CDR3 runs to 13 residues. V lost 6 bases to trimming and J lost 6 bases, with 13 bases between them. CDR3 sequence reads: CASRYLAGDTQYF. In DNA form, the CDR3 reads TGTGCCAGCAGATACCTTGCAGGGGATACGCAGTATTTT.

This chain links TRBV6-1 with TRBJ1-2; 10 positions match TRBD1. From germline, CDR1 is MNHNS and CDR2 SASEGT. The ends lost 2 bases at V and 1 base at J; junction bases unmatched: 4. This CDR3 spans 16 amino acids. The CDR3 DNA sequence: TGTGCCAGCAGTGAATTTGGGACAGGGGTTAACTATGGCTACACCTTC. Amino acids: CASSEFGTGVNYGYTF.

This clone has more than one count but fewer than ten. V gene TRBV6-1 combines with J gene TRBJ2-5; possibly TRBD1 for D (5 bases). The V end lost 1 base, the J end lost 4 bases, and 10 bases lay between the germline ends. Germline-derived CDR1 and CDR2 are MNHNS and SASEGT. CDR3 size: 14 residues. Here the CDR3 reads CASSEGAGRETQYF. CDR3 bases: TGTGCCAGCAGTGAAGGGGCAGGGCGAGAGACCCAGTACTTC.